Below, one TCR beta chain is given with its context. Its antigen is still unknown. The data were obtained in a study of cytomegalovirus exposure and HLA in healthy donors. The CDR3 sequence is 17 residues long. The V and J ends lost 2 bases and 5 bases, in that order; junction bases with no gene match: 10. Germline V gene data show CDR1 as SGHDN and CDR2 as FVKESK. Amplification used 60 Vbeta primers and 13 Jbeta primers. Sequencing was performed with immunoSEQ multiplex PCR; in TCRdb, only in-frame clones are kept and a portion is missing. Among about 140,000 clones listed, 82% were seen once. General study results and limits: TRBV6-2, TRBV6-3 and other indistinguishable V segments were excluded. Data from an earlier analysis indicated that most TCR beta V segments were productive either about 87% or about 30% of the time. Later analysis placed DRB1 highest and HLA-C lowest in TCR association rates, which differed by HLA locus. Looking again later, the authors saw that most CMV-associated TCR beta chains seemed HLA-restricted.

The chain recombines TRBV14 with TRBJ2-2; TRBD2 aligns across 8 bases. Source material: PBMCs. The source of this sequence is a man younger than 30 in good health and CMV-seropositive. CDR3 coding DNA: TGTGCCAGCAGCCAACGGGCAGCGGGAGCTAGTACCGGGGAGCTGTTTTTT. It yields the protein CASSQRAAGASTGELFF.